This T cell receptor (beta chain) is from a study of OX40 agonist ivuxolimab in advanced cancers. About this clone itself: Its antigen is undetermined.

Broader study findings: At 0.1 to 3.0 mg/kg and by week 6, clonal expansion occurred in CD4+ and CD8+ blood T cells.

The protocol was immunoSEQ multiplex PCR, while the TCRdb copy is restricted to in-frame clones and leaves out a portion. The sample gives around 88,000 clones, around 90% of which show up once; 0.51% is in the top ten. Trimming pared 6 bases from V and 2 bases from J, leaving 7 bases between. The germline CDR1 and CDR2 sequences are SQVTM and ANQGSEA. This CDR3 comprises 11 residues. The J gene is TRBJ1-1, the V gene TRBV29-1; D may be TRBD1 (5 bases). The receptor's source is an adult with an advanced solid tumor such as melanoma, head and neck, liver or kidney cancer. The material was CD4+ or CD8+ T cells sorted from blood, obtained in a trial of the OX40 agonist ivuxolimab. CDR3 residues: CSVGHNTEAFF. The CDR3 DNA sequence: TGCAGCGTAGGACATAACACTGAAGCTTTCTTT.